This is a list of T cell receptor beta chains from one sample in a study of radiotherapy plus CTLA-4 blockade in lung cancer. The repertoire was sequenced with immunoSEQ multiplex PCR; TCRdb's copy has only in-frame clones and lacks some. The profile shows 100,000 or so clones, roughly 80% of them singletons. The specimen comprised peripheral blood, sampled from a patient treated with radiotherapy plus ipilimumab. The source is a human donor with non-small cell lung cancer that progressed on radiotherapy plus ipilimumab. Each CDR3 is given with its conserved first and last residue. Fields, in order: J gene, D gene, V gene, clone size, CDR3 protein, CDR3 DNA. The D gene is left open where the match is weak. The size of a clone is reported for some rows only, either as once, few or many, or as a class for expanded clones.

TRBJ2-2 | . | TRBV4-1 | . | CASSHNRVTGELFF | TGCGCCAGCAGCCATAACAGGGTAACCGGGGAGCTGTTTTTT
TRBJ1-3 | . | TRBV5-1 | . | CASSFGGAPDTIYF | TGCGCCAGCAGCTTTGGGGGCGCCCCGGACACCATATATTTT
TRBJ2-2 | . | TRBV9 | . | CASSVDGGNTGELFF | TGTGCCAGCAGCGTAGACGGGGGGAACACCGGGGAGCTGTTTTTT
TRBJ1-5 | TRBD1 | TRBV5-1 | . | CASSQTQGEQPQHF | TGCGCCAGCAGCCAAACACAGGGGGAACAGCCCCAGCATTTT
TRBJ2-7 | . | TRBV2 | . | CASSAETMSYYEQYF | TGTGCCAGCAGTGCCGAAACTATGTCCTACTACGAGCAGTACTTC
TRBJ2-3 | TRBD2 | TRBV29-1 | . | CSVEEPTSGRAADTQYF | TGCAGCGTTGAAGAACCGACTAGCGGGAGGGCTGCAGATACGCAGTATTTT
TRBJ2-7 | . | TRBV4-1 | . | CASSQEGRNSPYEQYF | TGCGCCAGCAGCCAAGAAGGTAGGAACTCACCCTACGAGCAGTACTTC
TRBJ1-3 | . | TRBV5-5 | . | CASTGQTTSGNTIYF | TGTGCCAGCACCGGACAGACCACCTCTGGAAACACCATATATTTT
TRBJ2-3 | . | TRBV9 | . | CASSVDGTSTDTQYF | TGTGCCAGCAGCGTAGACGGAACTAGCACAGATACGCAGTATTTT
TRBJ2-7 | . | TRBV9 | . | CASSVRSGYEQYF | TGTGCCAGCAGCGTAAGGTCCGGGTACGAGCAGTACTTC
TRBJ1-3 | . | TRBV27 | . | CASRGAGNTIYF | TGTGCCAGCAGGGGCGCTGGAAACACCATATATTTT
TRBJ2-3 | . | TRBV5-1 | . | CASSLGGSFADTQYF | TGCGCCAGCAGCTTAGGAGGGAGTTTCGCAGATACGCAGTATTTT
TRBJ2-2 | TRBD2 | TRBV18 | . | CASSPGSGRNTGELFF | TGTGCCAGCTCACCTGGTAGCGGGAGGAACACCGGGGAGCTGTTTTTT
TRBJ2-7 | TRBD2 | TRBV5-4 | . | CASSILAGGQSGEQYF | TGTGCCAGCAGCATCCTAGCGGGAGGCCAATCCGGCGAGCAGTACTTC
TRBJ2-1 | TRBD2 | TRBV5-6 | . | CASSFTSANNEQFF | TGTGCCAGCAGCTTTACTAGCGCTAACAATGAGCAGTTCTTC
TRBJ1-1 | TRBD1 | TRBV19 | few | CASSARAGQGSYGANAFF | TGTGCCAGTAGTGCCCGGGCGGGACAGGGTTCGTATGGAGCGAACGCTTTCTTT
TRBJ1-4 | TRBD1 | TRBV6-5 | . | CASGRDRGNEKLFF | TGTGCCAGCGGCCGGGACAGGGGTAATGAAAAACTGTTTTTT
TRBJ2-2 | . | TRBV28 | . | CASSRDGRDTGELFF | TGTGCCAGCAGTAGGGACGGCCGAGACACCGGGGAGCTGTTTTTT
TRBJ1-2 | TRBD1 | TRBV6-5 | . | CASSYVGQGYTF | TGTGCCAGCAGCTACGTGGGACAGGGCTACACCTTC
TRBJ2-2 | . | TRBV7-6 | . | CASSLDWSGELFF | TGTGCCAGCAGCTTAGATTGGAGCGGGGAGCTGTTTTTT